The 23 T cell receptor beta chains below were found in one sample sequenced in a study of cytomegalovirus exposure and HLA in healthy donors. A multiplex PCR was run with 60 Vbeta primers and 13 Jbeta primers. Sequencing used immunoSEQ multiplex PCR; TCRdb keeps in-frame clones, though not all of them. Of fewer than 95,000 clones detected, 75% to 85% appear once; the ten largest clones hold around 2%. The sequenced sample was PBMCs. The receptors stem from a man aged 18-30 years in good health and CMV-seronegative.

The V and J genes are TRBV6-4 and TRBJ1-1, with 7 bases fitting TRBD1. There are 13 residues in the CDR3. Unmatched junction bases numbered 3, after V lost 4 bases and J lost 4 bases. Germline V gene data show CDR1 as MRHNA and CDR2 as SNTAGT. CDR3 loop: CASSGRGSTEAFF. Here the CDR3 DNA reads TGTGCCAGCAGTGGCAGGGGGAGCACTGAAGCTTTCTTT.

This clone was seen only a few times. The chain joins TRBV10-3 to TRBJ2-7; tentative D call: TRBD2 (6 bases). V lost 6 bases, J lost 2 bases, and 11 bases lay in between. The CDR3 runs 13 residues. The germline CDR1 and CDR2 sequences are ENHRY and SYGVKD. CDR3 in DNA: TGTGCCATCAGGGGACTCAATACCTACGAGCAGTACTTC. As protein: CAIRGLNTYEQYF.

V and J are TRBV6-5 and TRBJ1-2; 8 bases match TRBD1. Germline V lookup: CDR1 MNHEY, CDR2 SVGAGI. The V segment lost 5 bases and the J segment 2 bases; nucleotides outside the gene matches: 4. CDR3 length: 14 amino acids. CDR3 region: CASSRQGPNYGYTF. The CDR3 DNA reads TGTGCCAGCAGTCGACAGGGGCCCAACTATGGCTACACCTTC.

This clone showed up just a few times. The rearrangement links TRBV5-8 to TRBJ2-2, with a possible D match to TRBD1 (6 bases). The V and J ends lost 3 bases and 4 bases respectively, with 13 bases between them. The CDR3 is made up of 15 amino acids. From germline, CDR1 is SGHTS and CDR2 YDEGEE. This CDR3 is CASSWWGLGTGELFF. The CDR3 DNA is TGTGCCAGCAGCTGGTGGGGGCTGGGCACCGGGGAGCTGTTTTTT.

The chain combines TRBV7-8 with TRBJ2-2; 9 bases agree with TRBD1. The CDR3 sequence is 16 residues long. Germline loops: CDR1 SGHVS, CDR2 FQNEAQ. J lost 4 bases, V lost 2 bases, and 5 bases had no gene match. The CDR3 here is CASSLYGTGPTGELFF. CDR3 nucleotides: TGTGCCAGCAGCTTATACGGGACAGGGCCCACCGGGGAGCTGTTTTTT. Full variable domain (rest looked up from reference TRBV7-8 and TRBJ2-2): GAGVSQSPRYKVAKRGQDVALRCDPISGHVSLFWYQQALGQGPEFLTYFQNEAQLDKSGLPSDRFFAERPEGSVSTLKIQRTQQEDSAVYLCASSLYGTGPTGELFFGEGSRLTVL.

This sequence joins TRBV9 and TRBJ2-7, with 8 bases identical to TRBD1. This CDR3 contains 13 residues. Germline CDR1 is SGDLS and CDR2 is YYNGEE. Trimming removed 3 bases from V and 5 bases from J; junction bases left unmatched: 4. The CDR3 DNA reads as TGTGCCAGCAGCGCGGACAGGGCCCACGAGCAGTACTTC. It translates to CASSADRAHEQYF.

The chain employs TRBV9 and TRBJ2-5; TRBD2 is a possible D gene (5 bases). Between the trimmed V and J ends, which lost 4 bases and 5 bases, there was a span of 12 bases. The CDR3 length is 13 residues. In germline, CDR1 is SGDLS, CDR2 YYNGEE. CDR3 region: CASSLDGEETQYF. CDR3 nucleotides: TGTGCCAGCAGCTTAGACGGGGAGGAGACCCAGTACTTC.

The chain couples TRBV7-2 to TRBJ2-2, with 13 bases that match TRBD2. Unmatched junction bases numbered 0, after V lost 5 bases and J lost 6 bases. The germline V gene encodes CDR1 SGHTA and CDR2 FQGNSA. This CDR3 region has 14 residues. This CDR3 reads CASSTSGGAGELFF. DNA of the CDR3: TGTGCCAGCAGCACTAGCGGGGGGGCCGGGGAGCTGTTTTTT.

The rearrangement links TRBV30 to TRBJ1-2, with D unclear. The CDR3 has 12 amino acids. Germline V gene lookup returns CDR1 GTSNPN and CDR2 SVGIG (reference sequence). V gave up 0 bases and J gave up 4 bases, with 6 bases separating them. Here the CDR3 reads CAWSVSGYGYTF. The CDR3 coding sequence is TGTGCCTGGAGTGTAAGCGGCTATGGCTACACCTTC.

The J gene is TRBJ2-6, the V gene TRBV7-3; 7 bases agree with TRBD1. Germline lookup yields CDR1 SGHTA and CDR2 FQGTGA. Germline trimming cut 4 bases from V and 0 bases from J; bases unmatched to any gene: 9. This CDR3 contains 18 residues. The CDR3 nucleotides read TGTGCCAGCAGCTCTCCGGGACAGAGCTTCTCTGGGGCCAACGTCCTGACTTTC. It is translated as CASSSPGQSFSGANVLTF.

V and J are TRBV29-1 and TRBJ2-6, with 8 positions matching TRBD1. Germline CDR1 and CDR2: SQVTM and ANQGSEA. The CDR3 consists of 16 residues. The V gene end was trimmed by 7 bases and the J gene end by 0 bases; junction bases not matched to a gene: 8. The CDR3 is CSAGGTGSSGANVLTF. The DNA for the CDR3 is TGCAGCGCCGGTGGGACAGGCTCCTCTGGGGCCAACGTCCTGACTTTC.

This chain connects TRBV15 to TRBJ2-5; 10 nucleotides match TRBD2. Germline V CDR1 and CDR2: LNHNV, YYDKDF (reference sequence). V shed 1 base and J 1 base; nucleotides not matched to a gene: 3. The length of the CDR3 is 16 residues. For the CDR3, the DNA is TGTGCCACCAGCAGAGGGCTAGCGGGGGCCCAAGAGACCCAGTACTTC. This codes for CATSRGLAGAQETQYF.

CDR3 DNA: TGTGCCAGCAGCCCCCCGGGTGCAGATACGCAGTATTTT. This translates into CASSPPGADTQYF. The genes are TRBV5-4 and TRBJ2-3; no clear D. V shed 4 bases and J shed 4 bases, with 10 bases lying between them. Germline V lookup: CDR1 SGHNT, CDR2 YYREEE (reference sequence). The CDR3 totals 13 residues. Combining the CDR3 with reference TRBV5-4 and TRBJ2-3 gives the whole variable domain ETGVTQSPTHLIKTRGQQVTLRCSSQSGHNTVSWYQQALGQGPQFIFQYYREEENGRGNFPPRFSGLQFPNYSSELNVNALELDDSALYLCASSPPGADTQYFGPGTRLTVL.

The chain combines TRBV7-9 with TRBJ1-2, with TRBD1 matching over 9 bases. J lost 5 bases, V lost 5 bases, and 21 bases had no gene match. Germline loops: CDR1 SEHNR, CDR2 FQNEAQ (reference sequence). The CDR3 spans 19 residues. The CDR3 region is CASSPGTGTGSSSVYGYTF. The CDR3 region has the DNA TGTGCCAGCAGCCCAGGAACCGGGACAGGGTCTTCGTCTGTATATGGCTACACCTTC.

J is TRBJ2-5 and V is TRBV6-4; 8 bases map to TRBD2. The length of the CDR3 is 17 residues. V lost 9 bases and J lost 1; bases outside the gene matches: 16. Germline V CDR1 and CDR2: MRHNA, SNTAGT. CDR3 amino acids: CARGDLFPGGPQETQYF. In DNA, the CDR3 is TGTGCCAGAGGGGACCTTTTTCCGGGGGGGCCCCAAGAGACCCAGTACTTC.

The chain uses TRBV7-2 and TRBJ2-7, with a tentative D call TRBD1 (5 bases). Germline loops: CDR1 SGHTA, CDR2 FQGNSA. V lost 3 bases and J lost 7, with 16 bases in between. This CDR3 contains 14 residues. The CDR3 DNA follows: TGTGCCAGCAGCTTCCTGGGCAGGGTGGGAGAGCAGTACTTC. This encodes CASSFLGRVGEQYF.

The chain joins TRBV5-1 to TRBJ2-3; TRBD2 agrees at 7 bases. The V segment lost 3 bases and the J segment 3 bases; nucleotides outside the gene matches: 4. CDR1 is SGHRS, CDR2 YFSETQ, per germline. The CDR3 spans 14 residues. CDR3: CASSSGTTTDTQYF. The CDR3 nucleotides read TGCGCCAGCAGCTCAGGGACTACAACAGATACGCAGTATTTT.

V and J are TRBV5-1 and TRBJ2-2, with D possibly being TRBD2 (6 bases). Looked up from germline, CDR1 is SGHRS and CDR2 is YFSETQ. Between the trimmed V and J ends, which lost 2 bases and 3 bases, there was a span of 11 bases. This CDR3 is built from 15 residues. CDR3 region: CASSFGGVDTGELFF. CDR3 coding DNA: TGCGCCAGCAGCTTCGGAGGGGTGGACACCGGGGAGCTGTTTTTT.

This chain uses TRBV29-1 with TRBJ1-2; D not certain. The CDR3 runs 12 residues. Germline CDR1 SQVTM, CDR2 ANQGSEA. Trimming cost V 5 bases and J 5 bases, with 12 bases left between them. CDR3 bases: TGCAGCGTTATTGACAAGAAATATGGCTACACCTTC. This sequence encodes CSVIDKKYGYTF.

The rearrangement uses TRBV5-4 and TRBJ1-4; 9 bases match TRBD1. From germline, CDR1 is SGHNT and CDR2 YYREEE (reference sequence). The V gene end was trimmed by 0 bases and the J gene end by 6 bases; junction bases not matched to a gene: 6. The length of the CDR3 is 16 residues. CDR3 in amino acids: CASSLGRTGGDEKLFF. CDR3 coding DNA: TGTGCCAGCAGCTTGGGACGTACAGGGGGCGATGAAAAACTGTTTTTT. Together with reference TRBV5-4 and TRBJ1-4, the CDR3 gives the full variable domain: ETGVTQSPTHLIKTRGQQVTLRCSSQSGHNTVSWYQQALGQGPQFIFQYYREEENGRGNFPPRFSGLQFPNYSSELNVNALELDDSALYLCASSLGRTGGDEKLFFGSGTQLSVL.

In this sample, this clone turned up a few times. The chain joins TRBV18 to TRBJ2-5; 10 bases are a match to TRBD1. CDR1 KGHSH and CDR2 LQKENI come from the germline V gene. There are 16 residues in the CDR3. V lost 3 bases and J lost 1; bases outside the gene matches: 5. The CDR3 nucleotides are TGTGCCAGCTCACCCCGCGGACAGGGGGGCCAAGAGACCCAGTACTTC. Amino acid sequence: CASSPRGQGGQETQYF.

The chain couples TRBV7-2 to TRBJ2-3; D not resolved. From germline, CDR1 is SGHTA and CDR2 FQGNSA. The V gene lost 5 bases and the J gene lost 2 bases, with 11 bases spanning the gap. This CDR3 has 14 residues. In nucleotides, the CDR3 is TGTGCCAGCAGCCGAGATTACCTCACAGATACGCAGTATTTT. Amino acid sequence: CASSRDYLTDTQYF.

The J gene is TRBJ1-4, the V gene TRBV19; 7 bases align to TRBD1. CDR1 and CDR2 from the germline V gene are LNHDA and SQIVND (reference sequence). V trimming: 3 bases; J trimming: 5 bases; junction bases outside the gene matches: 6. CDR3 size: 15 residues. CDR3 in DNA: TGTGCCAGTAGTATGCGGGACAGCCCCAATGAAAAACTGTTTTTT. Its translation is CASSMRDSPNEKLFF.